This passage covers 25 T cell receptor beta chains from one sample sequenced in a study of blood T cell repertoires in COVID-19. Data came from immunoSEQ multiplex PCR; TCRdb stores just in-frame clones and leaves some out. Of roughly 180,000 clones in the sample, about four fifths were seen once. The sequenced material came from peripheral blood. Source of these receptors: a woman aged 55-70 years with COVID-19, enrolled during active disease.

V gene TRBV5-5 combines with J gene TRBJ1-1; no definite D call. The V and J ends lost 0 bases and 1 base respectively, with 13 bases between them. The V gene's germline CDR1 is SGHKS and CDR2 YYEKEE (reference sequence). The CDR3 has 16 residues. CDR3 region: CASSLGFRYPNTEAFF. CDR3 DNA sequence: TGTGCCAGCAGCTTGGGGTTCCGGTATCCGAACACTGAAGCTTTCTTT.

J is TRBJ2-2 and V is TRBV5-1; tentatively, D is TRBD1 (6 bases). The length of the CDR3 is 15 residues. V lost 3 bases to trimming and J lost 0 bases, with 9 bases between them. The V gene's germline CDR1 is SGHRS and CDR2 YFSETQ. As DNA, the CDR3 is TGCGCCAGCAGCTCGGGACACCCGAACACCGGGGAGCTGTTTTTT. It codes for CASSSGHPNTGELFF.

This CDR3 reads CASSSSLGQGAGGYTF. The CDR3 DNA sequence: TGTGCCAGCAGCTCATCACTTGGACAGGGGGCTGGGGGCTACACCTTC. The V call is TRBV5-6, the J call TRBJ1-2, with TRBD1 identical over 11 bases. The V and J ends lost 3 bases and 8 bases, in that order; junction bases with no gene match: 12. The CDR3 extends over 16 amino acids. CDR1 SGHDT and CDR2 YYEEEE come from the germline V gene.

The chain is built from TRBV7-2 and TRBJ1-5; D possibly corresponds to TRBD1 (6 bases). CDR3 size: 15 residues. The V and J ends lost 3 bases and 5 bases respectively, with 14 bases between them. Looked up from germline, CDR1 is SGHTA and CDR2 is FQGNSA. Here the CDR3 reads CASSLATQGDQPQHF. In DNA, the CDR3 is TGTGCCAGCAGCTTGGCAACACAGGGTGATCAGCCCCAGCATTTT.

The chain combines TRBV19 with TRBJ1-2; TRBD1 agrees at 9 bases. The CDR3 runs 14 residues. Per germline, CDR1 LNHDA and CDR2 SQIVND (reference sequence). V lost 6 bases, J lost 4 bases, and 6 bases stayed unmatched. The CDR3 DNA reads as TGTGCCAGTAGGTCGGACAGGGGCTTCTATGGCTACACCTTC. This encodes CASRSDRGFYGYTF.

CDR3 sequence (DNA): TGTGCCAGCAGTTACGAGGGTCCGCGGCAAGAGACCCAGTACTTC. It translates to CASSYEGPRQETQYF. J is TRBJ2-5 and V is TRBV6-6; weak D call: TRBD2 (5 bases). The germline gives CDR1 MNHNY, CDR2 SVGAGI (reference sequence). The CDR3 covers 15 residues. Between the trimmed V and J ends, which lost 2 bases and 2 bases, there was a span of 12 bases.

This clone was seen only once. The gene calls are TRBV6-5 and TRBJ2-1, with D possibly being TRBD2 (6 bases). The CDR3 contains 12 residues. In germline, CDR1 is MNHEY, CDR2 SVGAGI. With 6 bases removed from V and 10 bases from J, the gap between germline ends came to 13 bases. The CDR3, as DNA: TGTGCCAGCAGGCCCAACCTAGCGGAGCAGTTCTTC. Its protein is CASRPNLAEQFF.

The table lists this clone with a few counts. V is TRBV10-3 and J is TRBJ1-5; 7 bases are a match to TRBD1. The CDR3 has 12 residues. Looked up from germline, CDR1 is ENHRY and CDR2 is SYGVKD. Germline trimming cut 10 bases from V and 3 bases from J; bases unmatched to any gene: 3. The CDR3 DNA is TGTGCCAGTGGACAGGACAATCAGCCCCAGCATTTT. It specifies CASGQDNQPQHF.

This clone turned up a few times. The rearrangement links TRBV24-1 to TRBJ2-1, with 13 positions matching TRBD2. J lost 9 bases, V lost 7 bases, and 17 bases had no gene match. CDR3 size: 18 residues. Germline V CDR1 and CDR2: KGHDR, SFDVKD. The CDR3 nucleotides are TGTGCCACCAGGAAACCGCCGGGACTAGCGGGACTTTGGGTTGAGCAGTTCTTC. It codes for CATRKPPGLAGLWVEQFF.

CDR3 DNA sequence: TGTGCCAGCAGTGTCTGGAGTACCCCTCTCTACCCGCAGCCCCAGCATTTT. Encoded protein: CASSVWSTPLYPQPQHF. This chain joins TRBV6-2 or TRBV6-3 and TRBJ1-5, with D uncertain. This CDR3 is built from 17 residues. The germline V and J ends were trimmed by 5 bases and 7 bases, with 24 bases remaining between them. Looked up from germline, CDR1 is MNHEY and CDR2 is SVGEGT.

This chain joins TRBV2 and TRBJ2-4; 10 bases are shared with TRBD2. With V trimmed by 7 bases and J by 1 base, 13 bases remained unmatched. The germline gives CDR1 SNHLY, CDR2 FYNNEI. CDR3 size: 18 residues. The DNA of the CDR3 is TGTGCCAGCAATCGGGATAGCGGGGGGCCTGGGGCCAAAAACATTCAGTACTTC. Residues: CASNRDSGGPGAKNIQYF.

The sample holds one count of this clone. V gene TRBV5-4 combines with J gene TRBJ1-2; no clear D. This CDR3 region has 13 residues. V shed 2 bases and J shed 8 bases, with 13 bases lying between them. Germline V gene sequence: CDR1 SGHNT, CDR2 YYREEE (reference sequence). CDR3 sequence (DNA): TGTGCCAGCAGCTTCTCGGGGATCGACGGCTACACCTTC. This encodes CASSFSGIDGYTF. Drawing the rest from reference TRBV5-4 and TRBJ1-2, the complete variable domain is ETGVTQSPTHLIKTRGQQVTLRCSSQSGHNTVSWYQQALGQGPQFIFQYYREEENGRGNFPPRFSGLQFPNYSSELNVNALELDDSALYLCASSFSGIDGYTFGSGTRLTVV.

The DNA for the CDR3 is TGCGCCAGCAGCTTGGAGGGGGCCTCCTCGTCCGAGCAGTACTTC. This gives the protein CASSLEGASSSEQYF. This chain joins TRBV5-1 and TRBJ2-7; TRBD1 matches at 7 bases. CDR1 and CDR2 (germline): SGHRS, YFSETQ. This CDR3 is built from 15 residues. Unmatched junction bases numbered 9, after V lost 0 bases and J lost 6 bases.

The chain employs TRBV18 and TRBJ1-1; 9 bases fit TRBD1. CDR3 size: 16 residues. The trim removed 6 bases at V and 4 bases at J, leaving 12 bases unmatched. Germline V gives CDR1 KGHSH, CDR2 LQKENI. The CDR3 protein is CASSRKQGADRTEAFF. CDR3 coding DNA: TGTGCCAGCTCTAGAAAACAGGGGGCGGATCGCACTGAAGCTTTCTTT.

J is TRBJ2-3 and V is TRBV2; D unclear. This CDR3 contains 15 residues. In germline, CDR1 is SNHLY, CDR2 FYNNEI. The V and J ends lost 4 bases and 3 bases respectively, with 14 bases between them. The CDR3: CASSVNGLQTDTQYF. In nucleotides, the CDR3 is TGTGCCAGCAGTGTGAATGGGCTTCAGACAGATACGCAGTATTTT.

This chain connects TRBV9 to TRBJ2-2, with 9 bases that match TRBD2. This CDR3 contains 17 residues. Unmatched junction bases numbered 6, after V lost 3 bases and J lost 0 bases. Germline-derived CDR1 and CDR2 are SGDLS and YYNGEE. This CDR3 is CASSGAAGGPNTGELFF. The CDR3 bases are TGTGCCAGCAGCGGGGCGGCGGGAGGGCCGAACACCGGGGAGCTGTTTTTT.

The CDR3 DNA sequence: TGTGCCAGCAGCCCTGGAAGGCGGGATTCAGATACGCAGTATTTT. Its protein is CASSPGRRDSDTQYF. The chain links TRBV5-8 to TRBJ2-3; a possible D gene is TRBD2 (6 bases). V shed 4 bases and J shed 4 bases, with 16 bases lying between them. The CDR3 contains 15 residues. Germline V lookup: CDR1 SGHTS, CDR2 YDEGEE.

The chain links TRBV6-6 to TRBJ1-2; D is ambiguous. Germline-derived CDR1 and CDR2 are MNHNY and SVGAGI (reference sequence). This CDR3 comprises 11 residues. V lost 7 bases and J lost 2, with 5 bases in between. The CDR3: CASTSNYGYTF. The CDR3 DNA is TGTGCCAGCACAAGCAACTATGGCTACACCTTC.

J is TRBJ1-1 and V is TRBV11-2; TRBD1 aligns across 7 bases. The CDR3 spans 14 residues. Germline V gene lookup returns CDR1 SGHAT and CDR2 FQNNGV. V gave up 5 bases and J gave up 4 bases; unmatched junction bases: 7. The CDR3 sequence: CASSEQQGLTEAFF. Here the CDR3 DNA reads TGTGCCAGCAGCGAGCAACAGGGGCTCACTGAAGCTTTCTTT.

The V and J genes are TRBV5-1 and TRBJ1-3; D is possibly TRBD1 (5 bases). The germline V gene encodes CDR1 SGHRS and CDR2 YFSETQ. The CDR3 consists of 15 residues. V gave up 3 bases and J gave up 0 bases, with 10 bases separating them. This CDR3 is CASSYDSPSGNTIYF. The CDR3 DNA follows: TGCGCCAGCAGCTATGACAGCCCCTCTGGAAACACCATATATTTT. Variable domain in full (rest from reference TRBV5-1 and TRBJ1-3): KAGVTQTPRYLIKTRGQQVTLSCSPISGHRSVSWYQQTPGQGLQFLFEYFSETQRNKGNFPGRFSGRQFSNSRSEMNVSTLELGDSALYLCASSYDSPSGNTIYFGEGSWLTVV.

J is TRBJ2-5 and V is TRBV7-3, with D hard to call. The CDR3 runs 11 residues. The germline CDR1 and CDR2 sequences are SGHTA and FQGTGA. V was shortened by 4 bases and J by 2 bases, with 2 bases between the two germline ends. CDR3 bases: TGTGCCAGCAGCTCACAAGAGACCCAGTACTTC. This gives the protein CASSSQETQYF. The whole variable domain, remainder taken from reference TRBV7-3 and TRBJ2-5, is GAGVSQTPSNKVTEKGKYVELRCDPISGHTALYWYRQSLGQGPEFLIYFQGTGAADDSGLPNDRFFAVRPEGSVSTLKIQRTERGDSAVYLCASSSQETQYFGPGTRLLVL.

The chain joins TRBV3-1 (or the pseudogene TRBV3-2) to TRBJ2-5; possible D gene TRBD2, 5 bases. Germline values: CDR1 LGHDT, CDR2 YNNKEL (reference sequence). Trimming removed 4 bases from V and 1 base from J, with 13 bases in between. CDR3 length equals 15 residues. The CDR3 protein is CASSRLAPIQETQYF. Here the CDR3 DNA reads TGTGCCAGCAGCCGTCTAGCCCCCATCCAAGAGACCCAGTACTTC.

V usage is TRBV7-9 and J usage is TRBJ1-6, with 9 bases that match TRBD1. J was trimmed by 6 bases and V by 5 bases; bases with no gene match: 8. CDR3 length: 16 amino acids. The V gene's germline CDR1 is SEHNR and CDR2 FQNEAQ (reference sequence). The CDR3 DNA sequence: TGTGCCAGCAGCGTCACCACAGGGGGCCGTAATTCACCCCTCCACTTT. It is translated as CASSVTTGGRNSPLHF.

This sequence joins TRBV29-1 and TRBJ1-2; 7 bases match TRBD1. In germline, CDR1 is SQVTM, CDR2 ANQGSEA. There are 14 residues in the CDR3. Trimming at V came to 7 bases and at J to 4 bases, leaving 12 bases not matched to a gene. CDR3 sequence: CSGGTDRVPYGYTF. In DNA, the CDR3 is TGCAGCGGGGGAACTGACAGGGTTCCCTATGGCTACACCTTC.

The V call is TRBV27, the J call TRBJ1-1; TRBD1 aligns across 8 bases. After removal of 6 bases from V and 8 bases from J, the junction contained 14 bases not matched to a gene. CDR1 is MNHEY, CDR2 SMNVEV, per germline (reference sequence). The CDR3 extends over 15 amino acids. The CDR3 DNA follows: TGTGCCAGCAGCTTTAGGACCCCAGGACAGGGAGAAGCTTTCTTT. Amino acids: CASSFRTPGQGEAFF.